The present T cell receptor beta chain was sequenced within a study of glioma-infiltrating T cells after dendritic cell vaccination. Study-level points and caveats: Longer survival after dendritic cell vaccination followed higher pretreatment TIL content.

Time point specified: after dendritic cell vaccination, including at tumor progression/relapse. Produced via immunoSEQ multiplex PCR; TCRdb's table is partial and in-frame only. The table lists 75,000 to 85,000 clones, around 86% of them singletons. This CDR3 is built from 20 residues. On this clone itself: The antigen is undetermined.

The material sequenced was blood, taken after dendritic cell vaccination. V is TRBV12-2 and J is TRBJ1-6; the table's D call, TRBD1, was not checked against the DNA. TRBV12-2 is designated a pseudogene. The clonotype comes from a human donor with glioblastoma. The CDR3 region is CASRIITPEKTGPYNSPLHF. CDR3 coding DNA: TGTGCAAGTCGCATCATAACACCCGAAAAGACAGGCCCCTATAATTCACCCCTCCACTTT.